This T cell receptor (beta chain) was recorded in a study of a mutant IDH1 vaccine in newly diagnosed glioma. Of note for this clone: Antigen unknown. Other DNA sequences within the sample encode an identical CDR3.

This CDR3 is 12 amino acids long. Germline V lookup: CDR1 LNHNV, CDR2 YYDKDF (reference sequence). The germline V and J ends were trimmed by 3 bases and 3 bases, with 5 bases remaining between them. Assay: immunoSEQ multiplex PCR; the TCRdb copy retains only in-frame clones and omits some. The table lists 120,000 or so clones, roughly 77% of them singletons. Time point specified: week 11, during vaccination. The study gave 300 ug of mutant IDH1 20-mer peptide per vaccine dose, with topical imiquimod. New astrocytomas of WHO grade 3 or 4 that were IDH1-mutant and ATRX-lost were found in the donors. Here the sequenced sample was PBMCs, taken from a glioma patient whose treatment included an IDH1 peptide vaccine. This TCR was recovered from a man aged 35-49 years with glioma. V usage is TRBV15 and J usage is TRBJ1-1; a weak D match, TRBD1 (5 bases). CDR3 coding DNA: TGTGCCACCAGCAGGGGGGACACTGAAGCTTTCTTT. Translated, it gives CATSRGDTEAFF.